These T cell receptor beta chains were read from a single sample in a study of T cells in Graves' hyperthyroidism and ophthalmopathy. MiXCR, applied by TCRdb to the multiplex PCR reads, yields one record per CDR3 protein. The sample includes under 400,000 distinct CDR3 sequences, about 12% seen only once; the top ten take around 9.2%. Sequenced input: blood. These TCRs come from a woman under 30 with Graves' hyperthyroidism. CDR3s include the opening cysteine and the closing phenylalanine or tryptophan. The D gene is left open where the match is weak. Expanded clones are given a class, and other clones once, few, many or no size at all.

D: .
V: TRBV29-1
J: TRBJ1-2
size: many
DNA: TGCAGCGTTGTGGTCCAAATGGGAGCTAACTATGGCTACACCTTC
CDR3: CSVVVQMGANYGYTF

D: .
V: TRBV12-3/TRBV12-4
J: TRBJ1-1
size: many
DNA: TGTGCCAGCAGTGCCTGGACAGACAACACTGAAGCTTTCTTT
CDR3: CASSAWTDNTEAFF

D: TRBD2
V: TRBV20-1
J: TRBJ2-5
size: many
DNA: TGCAGTGCTAGCGGGAGGGCCGGGGAGACCCAGTACTTC
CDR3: CSASGRAGETQYF

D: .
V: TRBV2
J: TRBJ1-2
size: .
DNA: TGTGCCAGCAGTGATACGAGTACCTATGGCTACACCTTC
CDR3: CASSDTSTYGYTF

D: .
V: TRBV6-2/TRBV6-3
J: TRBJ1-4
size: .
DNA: TGTGCCAGCAGTTACTCGAGGTCGAAACAGGGAGGGGAAAAACTGTTTTTT
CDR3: CASSYSRSKQGGEKLFF

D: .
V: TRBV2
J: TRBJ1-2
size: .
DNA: TGTGCCAGCACGCATCCCTATTATGATGGCTACACCTTC
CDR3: CASTHPYYDGYTF

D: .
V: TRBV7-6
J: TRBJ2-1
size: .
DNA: TGTGCCAGCAGCTTAGCCTCCGTGGGGGCCTCTACGCATCTGTTCTTC
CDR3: CASSLASVGASTHLFF

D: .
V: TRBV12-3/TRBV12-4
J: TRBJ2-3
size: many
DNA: TGTGCCAGCACCAAGGGGGGCAACGCGGATACGCAGTATTTT
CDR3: CASTKGGNADTQYF

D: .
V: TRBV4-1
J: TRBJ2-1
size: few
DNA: TGCGCCAGCAGCCAACTCACCATCCTGGGGGGTCTCTACAATGAGCAGTTCTTC
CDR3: CASSQLTILGGLYNEQFF

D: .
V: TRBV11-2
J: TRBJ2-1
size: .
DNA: TGTGCCAGCAGCTTGTGGGGATGGGACAACGATGAGCAGTTCTTC
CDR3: CASSLWGWDNDEQFF

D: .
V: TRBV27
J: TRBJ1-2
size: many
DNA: TGTGCCAGCAGTAGAATCGGGGGCACGGGCGGCTACACCTTC
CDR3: CASSRIGGTGGYTF

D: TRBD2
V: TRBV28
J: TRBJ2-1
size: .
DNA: TGTGCCAGCAGTGAGGGTGGGATGTATCGGGGGGTTTTCTTC
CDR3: CASSEGGMYRGVFF

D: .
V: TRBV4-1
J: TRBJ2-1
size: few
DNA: TGCGCCAGCAGCCAAGGAGTAGCGGCGGCCGCTGAGCAGTTCTTC
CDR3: CASSQGVAAAAEQFF